This TCR beta chain was captured in a study of blood T cell repertoires in COVID-19. For the study at large: T cells, B-cell-depleted T cells, or PBMCs provided the cDNA or gDNA that served as material.

This clone was counted a single time. Original methodology: Amplification with reference gene primers provided the estimates of nucleated cell counts. Sequencing used immunoSEQ multiplex PCR; TCRdb keeps in-frame clones, though not all of them. V and J calls and clone size come straight from that table; D and trimming were deduced from the DNA. The data hold more than 95,000 clones, with 81% observed a single time. The clonotype comes from a woman in her forties or fifties with acute or convalescent COVID-19. Sequencing was carried out using peripheral blood.

The CDR3: CASRLDRSNSPLHF. CDR3 coding DNA: TGTGCCAGTAGACTGGACAGGAGCAATTCACCCCTCCACTTT. V is TRBV6-5 and J is TRBJ1-6; 7 bases fit TRBD1. V lost 9 bases to trimming and J lost 7 bases; unmatched junction nucleotides: 9. Per germline, CDR1 MNHEY and CDR2 SVGAGI. The CDR3 extends over 14 amino acids.